The rows below give T cell receptor beta chains drawn from one sample of a study of shared clonotypes between healthy human individuals. Data came from immunoSEQ multiplex PCR; TCRdb stores just in-frame clones and leaves some out. The table includes some 1.1 million clones, 77% detected once. Sample: memory CD4+ T cells from PBMCs. The receptors were sampled from a man in his late teens or twenties in good health. Some clones in this sample may be carry-over from other donors' samples. Both conserved end residues are part of each CDR3. The order of the fields is V gene, D gene, clone size, CDR3 length, J gene, CDR3 protein, CDR3 DNA. D genes are given only for firm matches. Size values are once, few and many counts, or a class for expanded clones, and some rows have none.

TRBV2	NA	NA	12	TRBJ2-5	CASSDRDGTQYF	TGTGCCAGCAGTGACAGGGATGGGACCCAGTACTTC
TRBV5-1	NA	few	14	TRBJ2-5	CASSLEYRSETQYF	TGCGCCAGCAGCTTGGAATACAGGTCTGAGACCCAGTACTTC
TRBV28	NA	NA	13	TRBJ2-2	CASSLGYTGELFF	TGTGCCAGCAGTCTAGGCTACACCGGGGAGCTGTTTTTT
TRBV5-1	NA	NA	14	TRBJ2-2	CASSLEPRTGELFF	TGCGCCAGCAGCTTGGAACCTAGAACCGGGGAGCTGTTTTTT
TRBV30	TRBD1	NA	18	TRBJ1-3	CAWSVGDRGLSIGNTIYF	TGTGCCTGGAGTGTAGGGGACAGGGGGCTATCGATCGGAAACACCATATATTTT
TRBV13	TRBD1	NA	14	TRBJ1-2	CASSSPGGNYGYTF	TGTGCCAGCAGCTCCCCAGGGGGAAACTATGGCTACACCTTC
TRBV28	NA	NA	16	TRBJ2-3	CASPPGQAIRTDTQYF	TGTGCCAGCCCCCCGGGGCAGGCCATCCGCACAGATACGCAGTATTTT
TRBV5-1	TRBD1	few	13	TRBJ1-2	CASSPGQNYGYTF	TGCGCCAGCAGCCCGGGACAGAACTATGGCTACACCTTC
TRBV19	NA	NA	14	TRBJ1-4	CASSIGGTFEKLFF	TGTGCCAGTAGTATAGGAGGGACATTCGAAAAACTGTTTTTT
TRBV18	NA	NA	14	TRBJ1-1	CASSPRVQATEAFF	TGTGCCAGCTCACCCCGGGTCCAGGCCACTGAAGCTTTCTTT
TRBV28	NA	NA	15	TRBJ1-5	CASGRGRKGNQPQHF	TGTGCCAGCGGGCGGGGCCGGAAGGGGAATCAGCCCCAGCATTTT
TRBV5-1	TRBD2	NA	13	TRBJ2-7	CASSFTSDYEQYF	TGCGCCAGCAGCTTCACTAGCGACTACGAGCAGTACTTC
TRBV19	NA	NA	15	TRBJ2-2	CASSMGRINTGELFF	TGTGCCAGTAGTATGGGCAGAATAAACACCGGGGAGCTGTTTTTT
TRBV28	NA	NA	16	TRBJ1-5	CASSRPGQYSNQPQHF	TGTGCCAGCAGTCGTCCCGGTCAGTATAGCAATCAGCCCCAGCATTTT
TRBV15	NA	NA	14	TRBJ2-7	CATSREAGWDEQYF	TGTGCCACCAGCAGAGAGGCAGGCTGGGACGAGCAGTACTTC
TRBV7-9	NA	NA	15	TRBJ2-3	CASSPIGSSTDTQYF	TGTGCCAGCAGCCCCATTGGGTCCAGCACAGATACGCAGTATTTT
TRBV20-1	NA	NA	11	TRBJ2-2	CSAWTNGELFF	TGCAGTGCTTGGACGAACGGGGAGCTGTTTTTT
TRBV5-1	NA	NA	16	TRBJ2-3	CASSSTGPSGTDTQYF	TGCGCCAGCAGCTCAACTGGCCCGTCGGGCACAGATACGCAGTACTTT
TRBV7-9	NA	once	14	TRBJ1-3	CASSPTGSGNTIYF	TGTGCCAGCAGCCCAACAGGGTCTGGAAACACCATATATTTT
TRBV29-1	NA	NA	12	TRBJ2-7	CSVRQSSYEQYF	TGCAGCGTCAGACAAAGCTCCTACGAGCAGTACTTC
TRBV19	NA	NA	13	TRBJ1-5	CASSMGERRPQHF	TGTGCCAGTAGTATGGGGGAACGGAGGCCCCAGCATTTT
TRBV14	NA	NA	14	TRBJ1-4	CASSQGQRMEKLFF	TGTGCCAGCAGCCAAGGGCAGCGAATGGAAAAACTGTTTTTT
TRBV29-1	NA	few	14	TRBJ2-1	CSVARTGIGDEQFF	TGCAGCGTTGCCCGGACGGGGATCGGGGATGAGCAGTTCTTC